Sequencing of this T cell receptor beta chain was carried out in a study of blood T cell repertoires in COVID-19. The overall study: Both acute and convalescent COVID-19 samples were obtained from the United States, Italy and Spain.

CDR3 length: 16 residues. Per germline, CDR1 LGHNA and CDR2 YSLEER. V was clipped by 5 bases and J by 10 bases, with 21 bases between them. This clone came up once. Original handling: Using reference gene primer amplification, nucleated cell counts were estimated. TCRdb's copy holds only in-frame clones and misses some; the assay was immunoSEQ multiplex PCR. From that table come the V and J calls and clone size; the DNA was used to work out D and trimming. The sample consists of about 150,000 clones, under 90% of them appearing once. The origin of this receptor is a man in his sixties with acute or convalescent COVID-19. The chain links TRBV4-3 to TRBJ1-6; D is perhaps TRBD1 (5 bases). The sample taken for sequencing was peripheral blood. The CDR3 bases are TGCGCCAGCAGCAGCACTTTCCGGGGGGTGCGCTCACCCCTCCACTTT. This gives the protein CASSSTFRGVRSPLHF.